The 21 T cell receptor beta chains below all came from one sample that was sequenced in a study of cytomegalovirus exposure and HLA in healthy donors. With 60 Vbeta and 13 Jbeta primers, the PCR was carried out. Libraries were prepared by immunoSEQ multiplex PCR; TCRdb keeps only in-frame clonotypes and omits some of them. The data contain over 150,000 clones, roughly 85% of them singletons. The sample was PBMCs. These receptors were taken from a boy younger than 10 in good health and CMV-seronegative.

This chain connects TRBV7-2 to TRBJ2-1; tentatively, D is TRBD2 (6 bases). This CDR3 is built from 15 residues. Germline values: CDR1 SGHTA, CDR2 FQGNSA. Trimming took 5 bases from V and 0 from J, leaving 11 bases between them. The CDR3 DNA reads TGTGCCAGCAGCCAACTAGCTTCCTCCTACAATGAGCAGTTCTTC. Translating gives CASSQLASSYNEQFF.

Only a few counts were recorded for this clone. The CDR3, as DNA: TGTGCCAGCAGTTCCACAGGCTCTGGGGCCAACGTCCTGACTTTC. Residues: CASSSTGSGANVLTF. V gene TRBV28 combines with J gene TRBJ2-6; tentatively, D is TRBD1 (5 bases). The CDR3 runs to 15 residues. Germline V gene sequence: CDR1 MDHEN, CDR2 SYDVKM. V shed 4 bases and J shed 0 bases, with 7 bases lying between them.

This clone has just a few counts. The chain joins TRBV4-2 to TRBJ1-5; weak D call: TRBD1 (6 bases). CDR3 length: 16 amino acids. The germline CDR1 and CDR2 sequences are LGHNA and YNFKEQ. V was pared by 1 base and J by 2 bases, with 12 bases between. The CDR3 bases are TGTGCCAGCAGCCAAGCGACAGGTTCCGGCAATCAGCCCCAGCATTTT. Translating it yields CASSQATGSGNQPQHF.

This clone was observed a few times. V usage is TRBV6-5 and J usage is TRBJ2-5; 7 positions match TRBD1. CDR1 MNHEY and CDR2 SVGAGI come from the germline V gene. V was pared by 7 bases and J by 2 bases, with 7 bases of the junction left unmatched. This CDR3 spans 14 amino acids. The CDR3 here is CASTMTGPQETQYF. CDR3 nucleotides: TGTGCCAGCACCATGACAGGGCCGCAAGAGACCCAGTACTTC.

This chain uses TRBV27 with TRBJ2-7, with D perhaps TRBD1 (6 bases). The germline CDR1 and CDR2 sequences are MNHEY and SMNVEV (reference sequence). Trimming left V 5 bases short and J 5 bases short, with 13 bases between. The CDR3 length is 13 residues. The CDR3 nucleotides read TGTGCCAGCAGTGCCGGACAGTTCAACGAGCAGTACTTC. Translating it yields CASSAGQFNEQYF.

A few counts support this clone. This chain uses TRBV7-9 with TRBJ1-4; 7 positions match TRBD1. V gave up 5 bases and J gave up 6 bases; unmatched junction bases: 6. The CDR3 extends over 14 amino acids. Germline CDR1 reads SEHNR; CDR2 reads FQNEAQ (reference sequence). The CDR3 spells CASSIVGTDEKLFF. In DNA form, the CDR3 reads TGTGCCAGCAGCATCGTCGGGACAGATGAAAAACTGTTTTTT.

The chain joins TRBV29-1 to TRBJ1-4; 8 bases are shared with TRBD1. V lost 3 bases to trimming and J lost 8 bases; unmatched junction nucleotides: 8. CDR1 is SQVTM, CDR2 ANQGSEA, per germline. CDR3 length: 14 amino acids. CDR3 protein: CSVELTGGTEKLFF. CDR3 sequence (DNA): TGCAGCGTTGAGTTAACAGGGGGGACCGAAAAACTGTTTTTT.

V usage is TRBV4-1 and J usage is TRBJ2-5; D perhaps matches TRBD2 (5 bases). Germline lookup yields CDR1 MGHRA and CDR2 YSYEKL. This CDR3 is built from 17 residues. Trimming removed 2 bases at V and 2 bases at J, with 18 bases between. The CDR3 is CASSQFSTLLAQETQYF. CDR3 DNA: TGCGCCAGCAGCCAATTCTCAACCCTGCTAGCACAAGAGACCCAGTACTTC.

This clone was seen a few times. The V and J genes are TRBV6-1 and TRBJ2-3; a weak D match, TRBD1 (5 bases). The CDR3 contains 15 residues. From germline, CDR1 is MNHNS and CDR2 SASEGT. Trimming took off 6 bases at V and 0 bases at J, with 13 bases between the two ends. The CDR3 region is CASRFDSLSTDTQYF. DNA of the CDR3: TGTGCCAGCAGATTTGACAGCCTTAGCACAGATACGCAGTATTTT.

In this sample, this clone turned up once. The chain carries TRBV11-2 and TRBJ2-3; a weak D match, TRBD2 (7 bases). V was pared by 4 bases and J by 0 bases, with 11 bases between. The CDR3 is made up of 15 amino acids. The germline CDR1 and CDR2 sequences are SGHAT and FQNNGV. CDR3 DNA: TGTGCCAGCAGCTGGAGGGGGGGTAGCACAGATACGCAGTATTTT. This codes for CASSWRGGSTDTQYF.

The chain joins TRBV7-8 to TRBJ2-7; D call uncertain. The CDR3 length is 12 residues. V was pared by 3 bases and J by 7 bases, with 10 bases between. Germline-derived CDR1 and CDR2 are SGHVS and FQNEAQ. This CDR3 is CASSFSRGEQYV. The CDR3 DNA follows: TGTGCCAGCAGCTTTAGTCGTGGGGAGCAGTACGTC.

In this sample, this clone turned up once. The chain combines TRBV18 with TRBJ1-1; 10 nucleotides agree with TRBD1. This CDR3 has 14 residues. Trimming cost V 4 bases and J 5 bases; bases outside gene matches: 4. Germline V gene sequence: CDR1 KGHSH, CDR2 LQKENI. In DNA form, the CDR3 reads TGTGCCAGCTCACTGGACAGGGGGGGGACTGAAGCTTTCTTT. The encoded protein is CASSLDRGGTEAFF.

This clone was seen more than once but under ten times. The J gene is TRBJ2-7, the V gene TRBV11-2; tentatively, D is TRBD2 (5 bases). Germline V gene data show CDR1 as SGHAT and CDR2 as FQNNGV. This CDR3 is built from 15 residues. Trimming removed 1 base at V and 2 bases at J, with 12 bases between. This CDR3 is CASSLGTLATYEQYF. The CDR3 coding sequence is TGTGCCAGCAGCTTAGGGACTTTGGCTACCTACGAGCAGTACTTC.

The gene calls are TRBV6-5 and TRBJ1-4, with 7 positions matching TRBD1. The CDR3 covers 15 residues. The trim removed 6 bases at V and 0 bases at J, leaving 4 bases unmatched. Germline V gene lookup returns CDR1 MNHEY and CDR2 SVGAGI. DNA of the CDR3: TGTGCCAGCAGGGCCGGGACAGCAACTAATGAAAAACTGTTTTTT. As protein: CASRAGTATNEKLFF.

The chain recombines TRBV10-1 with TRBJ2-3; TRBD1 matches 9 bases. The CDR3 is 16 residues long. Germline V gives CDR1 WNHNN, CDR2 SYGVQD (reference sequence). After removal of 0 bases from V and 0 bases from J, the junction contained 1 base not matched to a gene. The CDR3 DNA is TGCGCCAGCAGTGAGTCCGGGACAGGGAGCACAGATACGCAGTATTTT. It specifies CASSESGTGSTDTQYF.

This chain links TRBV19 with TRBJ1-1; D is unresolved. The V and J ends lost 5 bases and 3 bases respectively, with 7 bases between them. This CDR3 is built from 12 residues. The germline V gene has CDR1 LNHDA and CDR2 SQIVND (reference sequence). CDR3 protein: CASSPQDTEAFF. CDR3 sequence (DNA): TGTGCCAGTAGTCCCCAGGACACTGAAGCTTTCTTT.

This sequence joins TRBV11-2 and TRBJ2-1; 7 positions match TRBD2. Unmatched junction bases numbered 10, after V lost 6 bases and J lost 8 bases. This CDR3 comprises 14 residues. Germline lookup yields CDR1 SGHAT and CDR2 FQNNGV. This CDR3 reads CASRRVAGSDEQFF. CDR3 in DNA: TGTGCCAGCAGGCGCGTAGCGGGTAGCGATGAGCAGTTCTTC.

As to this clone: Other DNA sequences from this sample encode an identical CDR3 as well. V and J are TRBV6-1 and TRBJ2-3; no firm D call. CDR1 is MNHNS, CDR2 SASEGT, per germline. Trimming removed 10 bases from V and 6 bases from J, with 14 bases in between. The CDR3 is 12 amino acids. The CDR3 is CATSVLTDTQYF. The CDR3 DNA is TGTGCCACCTCGGTGCTCACGGATACGCAGTATTTT.

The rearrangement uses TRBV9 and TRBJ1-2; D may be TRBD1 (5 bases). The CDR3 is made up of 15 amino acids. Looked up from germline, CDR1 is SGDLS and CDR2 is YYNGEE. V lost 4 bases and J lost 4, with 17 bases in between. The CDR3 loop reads CASSPAHTGIYGYTF. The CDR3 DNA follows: TGTGCCAGCAGCCCCGCCCATACAGGAATCTATGGCTACACCTTC.

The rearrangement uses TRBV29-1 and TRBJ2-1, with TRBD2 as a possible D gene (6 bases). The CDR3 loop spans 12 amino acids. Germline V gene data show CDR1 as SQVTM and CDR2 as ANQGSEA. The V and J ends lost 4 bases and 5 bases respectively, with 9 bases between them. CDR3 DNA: TGCAGCGTTGCCAGGGAGGACAATGAGCAGTTCTTC. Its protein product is CSVAREDNEQFF.

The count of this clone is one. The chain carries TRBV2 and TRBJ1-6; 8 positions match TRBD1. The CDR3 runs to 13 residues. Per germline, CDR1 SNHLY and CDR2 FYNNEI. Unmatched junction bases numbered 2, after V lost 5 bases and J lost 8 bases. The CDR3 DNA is TGTGCCAGCAGTCCGACAGGGGATTCACCCCTCCACTTT. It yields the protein CASSPTGDSPLHF. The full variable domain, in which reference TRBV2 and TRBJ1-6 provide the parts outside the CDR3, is EPEVTQTPSHQVTQMGQEVILRCVPISNHLYFYWYRQILGQKVEFLVSFYNNEISEKSEIFDDQFSVERPDGSNFTLKIRSTKLEDSAMYFCASSPTGDSPLHFGNGTRLTVT.